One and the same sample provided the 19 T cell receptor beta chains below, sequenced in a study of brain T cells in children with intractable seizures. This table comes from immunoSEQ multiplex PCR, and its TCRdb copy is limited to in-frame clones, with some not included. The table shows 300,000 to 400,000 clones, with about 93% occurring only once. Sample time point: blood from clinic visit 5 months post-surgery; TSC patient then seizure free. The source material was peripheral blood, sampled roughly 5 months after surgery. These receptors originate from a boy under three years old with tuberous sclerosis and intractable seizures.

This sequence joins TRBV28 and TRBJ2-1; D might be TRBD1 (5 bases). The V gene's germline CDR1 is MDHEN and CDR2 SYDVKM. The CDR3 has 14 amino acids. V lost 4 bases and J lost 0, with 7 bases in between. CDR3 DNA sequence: TGTGCCAGCAGTTCCCAGGGCTCCTACAATGAGCAGTTCTTC. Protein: CASSSQGSYNEQFF.

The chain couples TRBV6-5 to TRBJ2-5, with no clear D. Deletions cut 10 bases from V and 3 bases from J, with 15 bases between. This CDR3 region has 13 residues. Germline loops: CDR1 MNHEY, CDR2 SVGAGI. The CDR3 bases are TGTGCCATCACCGTTAGCTTGGAAGAGACCCAGTACTTC. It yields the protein CAITVSLEETQYF.

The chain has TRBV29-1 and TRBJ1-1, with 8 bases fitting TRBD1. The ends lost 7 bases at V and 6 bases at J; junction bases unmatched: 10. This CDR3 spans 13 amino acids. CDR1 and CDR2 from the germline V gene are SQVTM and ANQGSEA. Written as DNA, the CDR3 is TGCAGCGCTCCGTCAGGGGGCATGGCTGAAGCTTTCTTT. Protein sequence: CSAPSGGMAEAFF.

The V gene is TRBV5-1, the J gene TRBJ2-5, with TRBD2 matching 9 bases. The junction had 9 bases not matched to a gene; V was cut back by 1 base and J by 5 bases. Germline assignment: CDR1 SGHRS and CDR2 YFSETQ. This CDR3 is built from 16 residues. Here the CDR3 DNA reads TGCGCCAGCAGCTTGCCGCGGGAGGGCCGGAGGGAGACCCAGTACTTC. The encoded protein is CASSLPREGRRETQYF.

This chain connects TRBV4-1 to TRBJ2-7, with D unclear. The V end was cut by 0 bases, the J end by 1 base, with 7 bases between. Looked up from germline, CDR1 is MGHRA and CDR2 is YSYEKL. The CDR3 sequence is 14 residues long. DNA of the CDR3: TGCGCCAGCAGCCAAGACACCAGTTCCTACGAGCAGTACTTC. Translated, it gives CASSQDTSSYEQYF.

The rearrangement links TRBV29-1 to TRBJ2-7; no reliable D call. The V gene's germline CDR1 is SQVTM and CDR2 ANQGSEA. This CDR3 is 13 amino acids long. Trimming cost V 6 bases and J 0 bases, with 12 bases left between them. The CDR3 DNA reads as TGCAGCGTCCGACGTGGGGTCTCCTACGAGCAGTACTTC. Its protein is CSVRRGVSYEQYF.

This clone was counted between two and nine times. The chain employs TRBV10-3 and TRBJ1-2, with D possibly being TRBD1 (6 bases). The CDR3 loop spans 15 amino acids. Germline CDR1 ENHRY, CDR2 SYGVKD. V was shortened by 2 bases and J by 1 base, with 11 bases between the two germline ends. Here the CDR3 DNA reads TGTGCCATCAGTGAGGGGGGACAAGATAACTATGGCTACACCTTC. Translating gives CAISEGGQDNYGYTF.

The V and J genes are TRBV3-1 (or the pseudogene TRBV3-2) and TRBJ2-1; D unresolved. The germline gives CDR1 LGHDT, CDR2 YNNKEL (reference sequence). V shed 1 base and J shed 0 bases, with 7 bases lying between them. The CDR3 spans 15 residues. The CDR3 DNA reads TGTGCCAGCAGCCAAGGTCCGAGCTCCTACAATGAGCAGTTCTTC. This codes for CASSQGPSSYNEQFF.

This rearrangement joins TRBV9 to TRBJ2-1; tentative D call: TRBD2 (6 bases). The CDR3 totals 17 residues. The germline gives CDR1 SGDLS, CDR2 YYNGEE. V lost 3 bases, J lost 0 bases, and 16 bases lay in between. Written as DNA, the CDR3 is TGTGCCAGCAGCGAGGGAGGAGGTATAGGCTCCTACAATGAGCAGTTCTTC. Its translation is CASSEGGGIGSYNEQFF.

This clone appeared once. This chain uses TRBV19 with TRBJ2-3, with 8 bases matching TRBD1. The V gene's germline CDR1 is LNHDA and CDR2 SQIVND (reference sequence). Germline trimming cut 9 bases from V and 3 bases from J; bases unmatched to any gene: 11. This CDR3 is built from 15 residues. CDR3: CASNTGQGWTDTQYF. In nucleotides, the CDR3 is TGTGCCAGCAATACCGGACAGGGCTGGACAGATACGCAGTATTTT. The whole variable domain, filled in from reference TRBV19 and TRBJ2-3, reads DGGITQSPKYLFRKEGQNVTLSCEQNLNHDAMYWYRQDPGQGLRLIYYSQIVNDFQKGDIAEGYSVSREKKESFPLTVTSAQKNPTAFYLCASNTGQGWTDTQYFGPGTRLTVL.

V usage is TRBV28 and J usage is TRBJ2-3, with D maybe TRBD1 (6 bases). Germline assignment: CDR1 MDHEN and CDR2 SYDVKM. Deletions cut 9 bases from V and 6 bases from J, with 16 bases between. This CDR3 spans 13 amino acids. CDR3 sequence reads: CASPWGQPDTQYF. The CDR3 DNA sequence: TGTGCCAGTCCATGGGGGCAACCCGATACGCAGTATTTT.

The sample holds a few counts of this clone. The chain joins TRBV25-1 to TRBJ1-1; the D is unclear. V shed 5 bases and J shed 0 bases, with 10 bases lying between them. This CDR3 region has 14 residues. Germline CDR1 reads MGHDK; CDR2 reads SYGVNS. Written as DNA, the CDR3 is TGTGCCAGCAGTCCGGATCTAATGAACACTGAAGCTTTCTTT. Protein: CASSPDLMNTEAFF.

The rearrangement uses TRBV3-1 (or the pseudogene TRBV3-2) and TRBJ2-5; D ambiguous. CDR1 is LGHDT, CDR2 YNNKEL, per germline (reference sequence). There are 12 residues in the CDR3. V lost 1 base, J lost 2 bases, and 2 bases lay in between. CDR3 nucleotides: TGTGCCAGCAGCCAAGGGCAAGAGACCCAGTACTTC. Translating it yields CASSQGQETQYF.

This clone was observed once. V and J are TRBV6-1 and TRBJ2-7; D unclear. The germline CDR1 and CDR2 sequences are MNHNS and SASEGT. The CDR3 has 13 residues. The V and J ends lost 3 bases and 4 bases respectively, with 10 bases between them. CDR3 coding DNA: TGTGCCAGCAGTGACGTCGGAGCATACGAGCAGTACTTC. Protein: CASSDVGAYEQYF.

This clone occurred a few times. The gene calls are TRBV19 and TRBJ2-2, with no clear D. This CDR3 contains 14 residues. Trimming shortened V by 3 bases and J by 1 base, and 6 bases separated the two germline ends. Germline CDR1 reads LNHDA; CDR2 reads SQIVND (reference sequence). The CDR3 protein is CASSIVQNTGELFF. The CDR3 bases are TGTGCCAGTAGTATTGTACAGAACACCGGGGAGCTGTTTTTT. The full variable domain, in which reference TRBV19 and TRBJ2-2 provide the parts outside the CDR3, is DGGITQSPKYLFRKEGQNVTLSCEQNLNHDAMYWYRQDPGQGLRLIYYSQIVNDFQKGDIAEGYSVSREKKESFPLTVTSAQKNPTAFYLCASSIVQNTGELFFGEGSRLTVL.

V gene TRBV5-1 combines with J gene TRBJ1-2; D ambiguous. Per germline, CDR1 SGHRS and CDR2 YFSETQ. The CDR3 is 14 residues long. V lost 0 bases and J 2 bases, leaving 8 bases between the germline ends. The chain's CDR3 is CASSLVEANYGYTF. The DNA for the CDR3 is TGCGCCAGCAGCTTGGTGGAGGCCAACTATGGCTACACCTTC.

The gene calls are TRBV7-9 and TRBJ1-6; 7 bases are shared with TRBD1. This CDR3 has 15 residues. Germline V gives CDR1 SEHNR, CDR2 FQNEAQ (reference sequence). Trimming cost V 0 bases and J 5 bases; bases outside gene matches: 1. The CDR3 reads CASSLADRDNSPLHF. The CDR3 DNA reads TGTGCCAGCAGCTTAGCCGACAGGGATAATTCACCCCTCCACTTT.

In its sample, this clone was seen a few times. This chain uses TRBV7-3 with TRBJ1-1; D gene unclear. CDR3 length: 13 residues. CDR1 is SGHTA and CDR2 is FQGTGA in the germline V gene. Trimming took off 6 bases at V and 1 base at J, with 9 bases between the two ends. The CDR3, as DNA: TGTGCCAGCAGAAGACGGGAGAACACTGAAGCTTTCTTT. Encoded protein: CASRRRENTEAFF.

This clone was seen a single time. The CDR3 DNA follows: TGTGCCAGCAGCCCGGGACAGGGACCCTATGGCTACACCTTC. Translating gives CASSPGQGPYGYTF. The rearrangement links TRBV14 to TRBJ1-2, with 9 bases aligning to TRBD1. Germline values: CDR1 SGHDN, CDR2 FVKESK. The CDR3 is 14 residues long. V was pared by 4 bases and J by 4 bases, with 4 bases of the junction left unmatched. Combining the CDR3 with reference TRBV14 and TRBJ1-2 gives the whole variable domain EAGVTQFPSHSVIEKGQTVTLRCDPISGHDNLYWYRRVMGKEIKFLLHFVKESKQDESGMPNNRFLAERTGGTYSTLKVQPAELEDSGVYFCASSPGQGPYGYTFGSGTRLTVV.